One T cell receptor (beta chain) is described in this entry. Its cognate antigen is unknown. Total RNA and DNA came together from 20-30 mg of bulk tissue without cell sorting. Over 75% of the cells were viable tumor cells in every tumor sample. The input was around 0.5 ug total RNA; TCR beta cDNA was made from it with a constant-region primer. TCR beta libraries came from three nested multiplex PCR rounds using slightly modified ARM-PCR. MiXCR, applied by TCRdb to the multiplex PCR reads, yields one record per CDR3 protein. The table records 100,000 to 150,000 distinct CDR3 sequences, 64% of them present only once. This specimen belongs to a study of tumor-infiltrating lymphocytes in primary liver carcinoma. Regarding the study as a whole: Tumors significantly exceeded blood in top-250-clone fraction (p = 0.039).

The specimen was liver tumor tissue from sampling region 3. Subset here: tumor region T3, left-lateral pole. This clonotype originated in an older woman with primary liver carcinoma and hepatitis B virus infection.

The CDR3 reads CASSLGGRASVTQYF. Here the CDR3 DNA reads TGTGCCAGCAGCCTAGGTGGGAGGGCCTCAGTTACGCAGTATTTT. This chain joins TRBV5-4 and TRBJ2-3; TRBD2 aligns across 7 bases. Germline trimming cut 4 bases from V and 8 bases from J; bases unmatched to any gene: 13. This CDR3 comprises 15 residues. Germline lookup yields CDR1 SGHNT and CDR2 YYREEE (reference sequence). Complete variable domain (other parts from reference TRBV5-4 and TRBJ2-3): ETGVTQSPTHLIKTRGQQVTLRCSSQSGHNTVSWYQQALGQGPQFIFQYYREEENGRGNFPPRFSGLQFPNYSSELNVNALELDDSALYLCASSLGGRASVTQYFGPGTRLTVL.